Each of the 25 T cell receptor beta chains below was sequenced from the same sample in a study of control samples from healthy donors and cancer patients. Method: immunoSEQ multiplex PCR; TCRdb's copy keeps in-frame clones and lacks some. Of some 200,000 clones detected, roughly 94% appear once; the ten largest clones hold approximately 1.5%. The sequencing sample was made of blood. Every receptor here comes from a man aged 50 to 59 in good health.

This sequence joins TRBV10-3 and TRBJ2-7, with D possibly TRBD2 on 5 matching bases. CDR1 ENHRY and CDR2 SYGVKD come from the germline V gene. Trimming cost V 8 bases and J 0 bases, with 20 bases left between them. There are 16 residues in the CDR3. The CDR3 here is CAIGSERAVSSYEQYF. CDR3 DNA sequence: TGTGCCATCGGTAGCGAAAGGGCAGTTAGCTCCTACGAGCAGTACTTC.

The CDR3 DNA reads TGTGCCAGCAGCAAGCTTTTTGGGACAGCTTACAATGAGCAGTTCTTC. The encoded protein is CASSKLFGTAYNEQFF. This chain connects TRBV7-3 to TRBJ2-1, with TRBD1 identical over 7 bases. The CDR3 runs 16 residues. V was clipped by 5 bases and J by 4 bases; unmatched bases: 11. The germline V gene has CDR1 SGHTA and CDR2 FQGTGA.

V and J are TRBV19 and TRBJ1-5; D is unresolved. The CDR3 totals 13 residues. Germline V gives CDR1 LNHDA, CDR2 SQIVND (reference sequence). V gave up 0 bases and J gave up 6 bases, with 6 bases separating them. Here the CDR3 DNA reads TGTGCCAGTAGTATAGAGGAGGGTCAGCCCCAGCATTTT. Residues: CASSIEEGQPQHF.

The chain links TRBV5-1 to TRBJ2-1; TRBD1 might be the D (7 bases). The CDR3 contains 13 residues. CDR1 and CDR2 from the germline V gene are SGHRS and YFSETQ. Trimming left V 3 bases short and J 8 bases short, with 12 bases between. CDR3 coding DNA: TGCGCCAGCAGCTCGCAGGGGGAGGATGAGCAGTTCTTC. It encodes CASSSQGEDEQFF.

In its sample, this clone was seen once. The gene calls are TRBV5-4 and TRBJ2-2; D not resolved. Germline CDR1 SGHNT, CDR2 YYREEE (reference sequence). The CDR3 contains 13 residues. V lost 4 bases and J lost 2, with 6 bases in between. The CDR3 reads CASSQVNTGELFF. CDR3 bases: TGTGCCAGCAGCCAAGTTAACACCGGGGAGCTGTTTTTT.

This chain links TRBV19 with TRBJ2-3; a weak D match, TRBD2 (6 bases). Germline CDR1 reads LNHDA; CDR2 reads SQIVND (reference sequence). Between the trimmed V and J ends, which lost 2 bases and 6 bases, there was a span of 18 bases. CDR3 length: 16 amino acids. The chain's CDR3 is CASSIREDWDRDTQYF. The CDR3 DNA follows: TGTGCCAGTAGTATAAGGGAGGACTGGGACCGGGATACGCAGTATTTT. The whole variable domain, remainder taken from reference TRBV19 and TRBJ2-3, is DGGITQSPKYLFRKEGQNVTLSCEQNLNHDAMYWYRQDPGQGLRLIYYSQIVNDFQKGDIAEGYSVSREKKESFPLTVTSAQKNPTAFYLCASSIREDWDRDTQYFGPGTRLTVL.

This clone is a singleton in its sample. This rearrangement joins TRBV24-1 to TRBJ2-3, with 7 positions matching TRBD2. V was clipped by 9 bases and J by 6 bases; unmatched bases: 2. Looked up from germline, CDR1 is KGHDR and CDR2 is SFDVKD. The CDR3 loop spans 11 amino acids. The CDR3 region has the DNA TGTGCCACCGGGGGGGTTGATACGCAGTATTTT. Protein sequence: CATGGVDTQYF.

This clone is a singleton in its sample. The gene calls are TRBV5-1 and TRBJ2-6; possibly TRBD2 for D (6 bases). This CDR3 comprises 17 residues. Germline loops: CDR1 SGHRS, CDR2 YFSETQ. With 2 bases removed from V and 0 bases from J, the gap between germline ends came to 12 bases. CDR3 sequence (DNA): TGCGCCAGCAGCTTATGGGGGGATAGCTCTGGGGCCAACGTCCTGACTTTC. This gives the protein CASSLWGDSSGANVLTF.

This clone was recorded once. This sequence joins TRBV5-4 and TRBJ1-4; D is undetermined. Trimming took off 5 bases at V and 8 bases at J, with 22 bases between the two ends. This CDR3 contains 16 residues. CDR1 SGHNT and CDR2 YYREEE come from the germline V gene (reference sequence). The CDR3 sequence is CASSSEGVLLGEKLFF. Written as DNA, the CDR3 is TGTGCCAGCAGTTCGGAAGGCGTGTTATTGGGGGAAAAACTGTTTTTT.

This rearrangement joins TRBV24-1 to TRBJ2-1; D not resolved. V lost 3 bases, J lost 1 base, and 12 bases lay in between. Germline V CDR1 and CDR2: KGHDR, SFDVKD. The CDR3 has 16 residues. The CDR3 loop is CATSDLRPQSYNEQFF. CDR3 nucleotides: TGTGCCACCAGTGATCTCCGGCCCCAATCCTACAATGAGCAGTTCTTC.

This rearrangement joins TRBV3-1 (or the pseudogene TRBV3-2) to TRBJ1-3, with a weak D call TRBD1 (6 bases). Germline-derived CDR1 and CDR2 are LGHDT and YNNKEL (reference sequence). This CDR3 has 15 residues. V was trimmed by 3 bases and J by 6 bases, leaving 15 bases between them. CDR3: CASSHSHREINTIYF. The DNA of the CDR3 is TGTGCCAGCAGCCACAGCCACAGGGAAATAAACACCATATATTTT.

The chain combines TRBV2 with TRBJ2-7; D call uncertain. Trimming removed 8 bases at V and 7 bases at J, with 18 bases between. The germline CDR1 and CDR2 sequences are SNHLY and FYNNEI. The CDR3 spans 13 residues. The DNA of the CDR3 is TGTGCCAGCTCCTTAACAACCTCAACGGAGCAGTACGTC. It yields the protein CASSLTTSTEQYV.

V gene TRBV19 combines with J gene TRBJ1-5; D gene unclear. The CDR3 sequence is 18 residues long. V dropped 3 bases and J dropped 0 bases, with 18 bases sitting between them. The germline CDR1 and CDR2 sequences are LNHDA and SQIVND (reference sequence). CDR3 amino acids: CASSIYAREPYSNQPQHF. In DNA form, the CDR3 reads TGTGCCAGTAGTATTTATGCACGAGAACCTTATAGCAATCAGCCCCAGCATTTT.

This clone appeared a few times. DNA of the CDR3: TGTGCCAGCAGCCCGATGTTAGATACGCAGTATTTT. It translates to CASSPMLDTQYF. This chain uses TRBV11-2 with TRBJ2-3; no definite D call. CDR3 length: 12 residues. Germline CDR1 SGHAT, CDR2 FQNNGV. V lost 5 bases to trimming and J lost 5 bases, with 8 bases between them.

The CDR3 loop reads CASSLDSNTDTQYF. The CDR3 DNA reads TGTGCCAGCAGCTTGGACAGCAACACAGATACGCAGTATTTT. The chain couples TRBV6-5 to TRBJ2-3, with D possibly TRBD1 on 6 matching bases. The CDR3 consists of 14 residues. V gave up 6 bases and J gave up 2 bases, with 12 bases separating them. Looked up from germline, CDR1 is MNHEY and CDR2 is SVGAGI.

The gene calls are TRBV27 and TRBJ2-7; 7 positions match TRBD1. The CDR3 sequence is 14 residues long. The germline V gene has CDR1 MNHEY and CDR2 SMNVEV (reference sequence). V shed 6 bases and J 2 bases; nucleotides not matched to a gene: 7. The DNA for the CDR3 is TGTGCCAGCAGCCCACAGGGGCTTACCTACGAGCAGTACTTC. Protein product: CASSPQGLTYEQYF.

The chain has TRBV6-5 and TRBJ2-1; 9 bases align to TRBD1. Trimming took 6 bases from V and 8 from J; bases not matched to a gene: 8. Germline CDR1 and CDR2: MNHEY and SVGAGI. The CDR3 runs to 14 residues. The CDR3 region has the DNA TGTGCCAGCAGCCGCGGGACAGGGCTCGATGAGCAGTTCTTC. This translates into CASSRGTGLDEQFF.

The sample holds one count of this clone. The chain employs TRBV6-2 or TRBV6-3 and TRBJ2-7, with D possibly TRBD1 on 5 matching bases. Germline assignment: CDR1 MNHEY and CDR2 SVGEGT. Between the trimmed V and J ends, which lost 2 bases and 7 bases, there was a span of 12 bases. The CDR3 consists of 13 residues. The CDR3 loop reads CASSYGASLEQYF. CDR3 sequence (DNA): TGTGCCAGCAGTTACGGGGCCAGTCTTGAGCAGTACTTC.

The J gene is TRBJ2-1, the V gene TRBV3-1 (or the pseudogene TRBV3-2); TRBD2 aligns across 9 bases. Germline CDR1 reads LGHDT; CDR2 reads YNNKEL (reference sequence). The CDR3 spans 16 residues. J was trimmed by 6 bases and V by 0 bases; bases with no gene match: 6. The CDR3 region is CASSQDLAGMGNEQFF. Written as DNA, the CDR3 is TGTGCCAGCAGCCAAGATCTAGCGGGGATGGGCAATGAGCAGTTCTTC.

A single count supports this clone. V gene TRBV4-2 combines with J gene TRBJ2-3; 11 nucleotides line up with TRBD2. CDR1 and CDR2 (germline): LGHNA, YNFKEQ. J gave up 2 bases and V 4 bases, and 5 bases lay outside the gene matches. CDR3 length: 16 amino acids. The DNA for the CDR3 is TGTGCCAGCAGCCCCGGGACTAGCGGAAACACAGATACGCAGTATTTT. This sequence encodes CASSPGTSGNTDTQYF.

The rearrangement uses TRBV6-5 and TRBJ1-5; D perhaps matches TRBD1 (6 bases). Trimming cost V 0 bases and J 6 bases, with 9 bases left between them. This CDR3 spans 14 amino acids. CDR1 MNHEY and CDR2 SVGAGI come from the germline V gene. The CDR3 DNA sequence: TGTGCCAGCAGTTACTCGGGGGGCTCTCAGCCCCAGCATTTT. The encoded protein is CASSYSGGSQPQHF.

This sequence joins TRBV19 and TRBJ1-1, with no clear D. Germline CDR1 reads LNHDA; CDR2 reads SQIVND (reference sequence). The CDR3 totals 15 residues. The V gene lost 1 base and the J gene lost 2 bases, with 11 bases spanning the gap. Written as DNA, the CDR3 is TGTGCCAGTAGTATAGGCGGACTTTTTAACACTGAAGCTTTCTTT. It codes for CASSIGGLFNTEAFF.

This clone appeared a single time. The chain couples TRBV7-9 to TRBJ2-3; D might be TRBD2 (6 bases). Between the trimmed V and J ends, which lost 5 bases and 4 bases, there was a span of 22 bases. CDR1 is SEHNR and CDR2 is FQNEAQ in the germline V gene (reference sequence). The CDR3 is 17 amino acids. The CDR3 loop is CASSPYVTWGVADTQYF. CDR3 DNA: TGTGCCAGCAGCCCCTACGTGACTTGGGGGGTCGCAGATACGCAGTATTTT.

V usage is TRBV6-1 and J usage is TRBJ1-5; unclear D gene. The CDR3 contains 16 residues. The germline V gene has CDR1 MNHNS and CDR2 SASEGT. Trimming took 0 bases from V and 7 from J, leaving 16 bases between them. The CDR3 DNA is TGTGCCAGCAGTGAAGCCGCCCTCCGGCCAGACCAGCCCCAGCATTTT. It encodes CASSEAALRPDQPQHF.

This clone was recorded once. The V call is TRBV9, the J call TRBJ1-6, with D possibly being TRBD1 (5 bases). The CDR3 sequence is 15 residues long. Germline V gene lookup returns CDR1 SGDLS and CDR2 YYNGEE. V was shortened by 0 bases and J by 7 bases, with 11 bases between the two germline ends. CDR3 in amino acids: CASSVGGGTNSPLHF. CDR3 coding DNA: TGTGCCAGCAGCGTAGGCGGGGGAACGAATTCACCCCTCCACTTT.